The 30 T cell receptor beta chains below come from one sample, sequenced in a study of shared clonotypes between healthy human individuals. Sequencing was performed with immunoSEQ multiplex PCR; in TCRdb, only in-frame clones are kept and a portion is missing. The repertoire holds 2 million to 2.5 million clones, with under 95% as singletons. Sequencing was carried out using naive CD4+ T cells from PBMCs. Subset noted: CD45RA+ positively selected. These receptors all come from a man between 18 and 29 years old in good health. Some clones in this sample may be carry-over from other donors' samples.

V is TRBV7-6 and J is TRBJ2-1, with D perhaps matching TRBD1 (6 bases). Per the germline V gene, CDR1 is SGHVS and CDR2 is FNYEAQ. Trimming cost V 3 bases and J 1 base, with 10 bases left between them. The CDR3 has 15 amino acids. CDR3 nucleotide sequence: TGTGCCAGCAGCTTGGGACACGGGTCCTACAATGAGCAGTTCTTC. This encodes CASSLGHGSYNEQFF.

The V gene is TRBV29-1, the J gene TRBJ2-1, with no clear D. The V end lost 4 bases, the J end lost 0 bases, and 10 bases lay between the germline ends. Germline V CDR1 and CDR2: SQVTM, ANQGSEA. The CDR3 is 14 amino acids. The DNA of the CDR3 is TGCAGCGTTGTGCGGCATGTCTCCTACAATGAGCAGTTCTTC. It codes for CSVVRHVSYNEQFF.

This chain links TRBV27 with TRBJ2-3, with D perhaps assigned TRBD1 or TRBD2 (5 bases each). The V end lost 5 bases, the J end lost 3 bases, and 12 bases lay between the germline ends. The CDR3 length is 14 residues. Germline CDR1 MNHEY, CDR2 SMNVEV (reference sequence). DNA for the CDR3: TGTGCCAGCAGTACCCGGGACCTAACAGATACGCAGTATTTT. Amino acid sequence: CASSTRDLTDTQYF.

The V and J genes are TRBV28 and TRBJ2-3; D gene uncertain. There are 12 residues in the CDR3. Trimming took 3 bases from V and 5 from J, leaving 6 bases between them. Germline CDR1 is MDHEN and CDR2 is SYDVKM. DNA of the CDR3: TGTGCCAGCAGTTTCTGGCAAGATACGCAGTATTTT. Residues: CASSFWQDTQYF.

This sequence joins TRBV15 and TRBJ1-3, with unresolved D. CDR3 length: 17 residues. CDR1 and CDR2 (germline): LNHNV, YYDKDF (reference sequence). V lost 5 bases and J lost 0, with 17 bases in between. The CDR3 sequence: CATSPSPGLRSGNTIYF. The CDR3 DNA reads TGTGCCACCAGCCCAAGTCCGGGCCTACGCTCTGGAAACACCATATATTTT. The complete variable domain, with remaining parts taken from reference TRBV15 and TRBJ1-3, reads DAMVIQNPRYQVTQFGKPVTLSCSQTLNHNVMYWYQQKSSQAPKLLFHYYDKDFNNEADTPDNFQSRRPNTSFCFLDIRSPGLGDTAMYLCATSPSPGLRSGNTIYFGEGSWLTVV.

About this clone itself: This CDR3 is also generated by other DNA sequences in the sample. The chain joins TRBV7-2 to TRBJ2-1, with 11 bases identical to TRBD2. CDR1 and CDR2 (germline): SGHTA, FQGNSA. The length of the CDR3 is 14 residues. V shed 5 bases and J 7 bases; nucleotides not matched to a gene: 4. The CDR3 protein is CASSPRTSGNEQFF. The CDR3, as DNA: TGTGCCAGCAGCCCACGGACTAGCGGGAATGAGCAGTTCTTC.

The chain has TRBV2 and TRBJ1-5; 7 bases map to TRBD1. Germline V CDR1 and CDR2: SNHLY, FYNNEI. V trimming: 5 bases; J trimming: 4 bases; junction bases outside the gene matches: 5. CDR3 length: 14 residues. The chain's CDR3 is CASSLGQSNQPQHF. CDR3 DNA: TGTGCCAGCAGTCTGGGACAGAGTAATCAGCCCCAGCATTTT.

The gene calls are TRBV20-1 and TRBJ1-2, with D tentatively TRBD1 (5 bases). The V and J ends lost 4 bases and 7 bases respectively, with 10 bases between them. CDR1 DFQATT and CDR2 SNEGSKA come from the germline V gene (reference sequence). The CDR3 extends over 11 amino acids. Here the CDR3 DNA reads TGCAGTGCTAATAAAGGGGTTGGCTACACCTTC. Its protein product is CSANKGVGYTF.

This chain uses TRBV28 with TRBJ2-1, with TRBD1 matching 11 bases. The CDR3 has 15 residues. V lost 8 bases and J lost 9; bases outside the gene matches: 12. The germline CDR1 and CDR2 sequences are MDHEN and SYDVKM. CDR3 sequence: CASHSRGQGVTEQFF. CDR3 nucleotides: TGTGCCAGCCACAGCCGGGGACAGGGGGTAACTGAGCAGTTCTTC. The full variable domain, with the rest looked up from reference TRBV28 and TRBJ2-1, is DVKVTQSSRYLVKRTGEKVFLECVQDMDHENMFWYRQDPGLGLRLIYFSYDVKMKEKGDIPEGYSVSREKKERFSLILESASTNQTSMYLCASHSRGQGVTEQFFGPGTRLTVL.

The J gene is TRBJ2-5, the V gene TRBV5-4; TRBD1 matches at 10 bases. Trimming took 9 bases from V and 2 from J; bases not matched to a gene: 13. The CDR3 is 16 residues long. CDR1 is SGHNT, CDR2 YYREEE, per germline (reference sequence). The CDR3 is CAIRVDGTGVQETQYF. CDR3 DNA: TGTGCCATCCGGGTAGACGGGACAGGGGTGCAAGAGACCCAGTACTTC. Full variable domain (remainder filled in from reference TRBV5-4 and TRBJ2-5): ETGVTQSPTHLIKTRGQQVTLRCSSQSGHNTVSWYQQALGQGPQFIFQYYREEENGRGNFPPRFSGLQFPNYSSELNVNALELDDSALYLCAIRVDGTGVQETQYFGPGTRLLVL.

J is TRBJ1-2 and V is TRBV6-6; D is possibly TRBD1 (5 bases). Trimming stripped 10 bases from V and 4 bases from J, with 19 bases between. This CDR3 comprises 14 residues. Looked up from germline, CDR1 is MNHNY and CDR2 is SVGAGI (reference sequence). Here the CDR3 DNA reads TGTGCCATCCTGGGGGGTCGGGAGGCCTATGGCTACACCTTC. Translation gives CAILGGREAYGYTF.

The chain uses TRBV6-5 and TRBJ1-3; D is ambiguous. The CDR3 spans 14 residues. V was trimmed by 0 bases and J by 8 bases, leaving 11 bases between them. CDR1 and CDR2 from the germline V gene are MNHEY and SVGAGI. CDR3 DNA sequence: TGTGCCAGCAGTTACTCGACGCTGTCCGACACCATATATTTT. It codes for CASSYSTLSDTIYF.

This chain links TRBV19 with TRBJ2-2, with 9 bases fitting TRBD1. V lost 6 bases, J lost 4 bases, and 9 bases stayed unmatched. This CDR3 has 16 residues. CDR1 is LNHDA and CDR2 is SQIVND in the germline V gene (reference sequence). CDR3: CASSLGQGGVTGELFF. The CDR3 DNA follows: TGTGCCAGTAGCTTGGGACAGGGAGGCGTCACCGGGGAGCTGTTTTTT.

This clone occurred once. V and J are TRBV4-2 and TRBJ2-7; 7 bases are shared with TRBD2. Looked up from germline, CDR1 is LGHNA and CDR2 is YNFKEQ. V lost 0 bases to trimming and J lost 3 bases; unmatched junction nucleotides: 8. This CDR3 has 16 amino acids. The chain's CDR3 is CASSQDGAGVLYEQYF. CDR3 bases: TGTGCCAGCAGCCAAGATGGCGCGGGAGTCCTCTACGAGCAGTACTTC.

The rearrangement uses TRBV5-4 and TRBJ1-1; weak D call: TRBD1 (6 bases). The germline V gene encodes CDR1 SGHNT and CDR2 YYREEE (reference sequence). Trimming left V 3 bases short and J 1 base short, with 13 bases between. This CDR3 is 15 amino acids long. In DNA form, the CDR3 reads TGTGCCAGCAGCTGGGGGGCCGGGGGGAACACTGAAGCTTTCTTT. It codes for CASSWGAGGNTEAFF.

The rearrangement joins TRBV5-1 to TRBJ2-5; D may be TRBD2 (5 bases). V gave up 4 bases and J gave up 2 bases, with 15 bases separating them. CDR3 length: 15 amino acids. Germline V gene sequence: CDR1 SGHRS, CDR2 YFSETQ. The CDR3 nucleotides are TGCGCCAGCAGCCCTGGGTACGGGGAACAAGAGACCCAGTACTTC. Translating it yields CASSPGYGEQETQYF.

Concerning this clone: This same CDR3 is encoded by further DNA sequences in the sample. J is TRBJ1-2 and V is TRBV2; the D is unclear. Trimming removed 6 bases at V and 1 base at J, with 6 bases between. Germline CDR1 is SNHLY and CDR2 is FYNNEI. CDR3 length equals 12 residues. The CDR3 DNA reads TGTGCCAGCAGAGGTGGTAACTATGGCTACACCTTC. Translation gives CASRGGNYGYTF.

This clone has just one count. The V call is TRBV5-1, the J call TRBJ2-5, with D tentatively TRBD2 (6 bases). Deletions cut 7 bases from V and 2 bases from J, with 12 bases between. CDR1 is SGHRS and CDR2 is YFSETQ in the germline V gene. The CDR3 sequence is 13 residues long. The CDR3 region is CASGTQEQETQYF. CDR3 nucleotides: TGCGCCAGCGGGACTCAGGAGCAAGAGACCCAGTACTTC.

Notes on this clone: Other DNA sequences within the sample encode an identical CDR3. J is TRBJ2-2 and V is TRBV4-1; no clear D gene. CDR1 is MGHRA and CDR2 is YSYEKL in the germline V gene. The germline V and J ends were trimmed by 1 base and 4 bases, with 4 bases remaining between them. The CDR3 has 13 amino acids. The CDR3 nucleotides are TGCGCCAGCAGCCAAGTGAGCACCGGGGAGCTGTTTTTT. Protein product: CASSQVSTGELFF.

CDR3 amino acids: CASSLAGQSVLDTQYF. Here the CDR3 DNA reads TGCGCCAGCAGCTTGGCGGGACAGTCCGTTTTAGATACGCAGTATTTT. The V call is TRBV5-1, the J call TRBJ2-3; 7 nucleotides align to TRBD1. This CDR3 comprises 16 residues. CDR1 is SGHRS, CDR2 YFSETQ, per germline. Losses at the gene ends were 0 bases for V and 5 bases for J; bases not matched to a gene: 9.

The chain couples TRBV18 to TRBJ1-3, with 7 nucleotides matching TRBD1. CDR3 size: 17 residues. With V trimmed by 3 bases and J by 4 bases, 12 bases remained unmatched. The germline V gene encodes CDR1 KGHSH and CDR2 LQKENI. The CDR3 DNA follows: TGTGCCAGCTCACCTTTCAACAGGGGCGATTTCGGAAACACCATATATTTT. It encodes CASSPFNRGDFGNTIYF.

This clone came up a few times. CDR3: CASSVAGTTSSYEQYF. The CDR3 DNA is TGCGCCAGCAGCGTCGCCGGGACTACGAGCTCCTACGAGCAGTACTTC. This chain connects TRBV5-1 to TRBJ2-7, with 7 bases that match TRBD2. From germline, CDR1 is SGHRS and CDR2 YFSETQ. This CDR3 is built from 16 residues. The V gene end was trimmed by 4 bases and the J gene end by 0 bases; junction bases not matched to a gene: 10.

This clone was seen once. J is TRBJ1-5 and V is TRBV6-6; D is unclear. The CDR3 totals 16 residues. The germline V and J ends were trimmed by 5 bases and 0 bases, with 14 bases remaining between them. CDR1 is MNHNY, CDR2 SVGAGI, per germline (reference sequence). The CDR3 sequence is CASSLMTVYSNQPQHF. In DNA form, the CDR3 reads TGTGCCAGCAGTCTCATGACCGTCTATAGCAATCAGCCCCAGCATTTT.

J is TRBJ1-5 and V is TRBV5-1, with TRBD1 matching 7 bases. This CDR3 is built from 16 residues. Germline V gene lookup returns CDR1 SGHRS and CDR2 YFSETQ. J was trimmed by 5 bases and V by 0 bases; bases with no gene match: 8. CDR3 residues: CASSLGGQPNDQPQHF. Written as DNA, the CDR3 is TGCGCCAGCAGCTTGGGGGGACAGCCCAACGATCAGCCCCAGCATTTT.

For this clone: A read error may produce the germline difference seen at one junction end. V usage is TRBV7-9 and J usage is TRBJ2-7; the D gene is possibly TRBD1 (6 bases). This CDR3 has 14 amino acids. Per germline, CDR1 SEHNR and CDR2 FQNEAQ (reference sequence). CDR3 DNA sequence: TGTGCCAGCAGCTTATCGGCACAGGGCTACGTGCAGTACTTC. Its protein is CASSLSAQGYVQYF.

V and J are TRBV18 and TRBJ1-5; D perhaps matches TRBD1 (5 bases). Trimming took 3 bases from V and 7 from J, leaving 13 bases between them. The CDR3 contains 14 residues. Germline CDR1 and CDR2: KGHSH and LQKENI. CDR3 protein: CASSPGGGIQPQHF. CDR3 DNA: TGTGCCAGCTCACCGGGGGGGGGAATCCAGCCCCAGCATTTT.

The J gene is TRBJ2-7, the V gene TRBV5-4; 13 nucleotides align to TRBD2. V shed 4 bases, J shed 1 base, and the junction held 2 bases outside the gene matches. This CDR3 has 15 amino acids. The germline V gene encodes CDR1 SGHNT and CDR2 YYREEE (reference sequence). The CDR3 DNA reads as TGTGCCAGCAGCCCGACTAGCGGGGGGTCCTACGAGCAGTACTTC. Protein sequence: CASSPTSGGSYEQYF.

The V call is TRBV5-1, the J call TRBJ2-1; 12 positions match TRBD2. The V gene end was trimmed by 1 base and the J gene end by 5 bases; junction bases not matched to a gene: 4. Germline CDR1 is SGHRS and CDR2 is YFSETQ. The CDR3 covers 16 residues. CDR3 amino acids: CASSLLAGGGNNEQFF. CDR3 bases: TGCGCCAGCAGCTTGCTAGCGGGAGGGGGAAACAATGAGCAGTTCTTC.

This clone came up once. The V and J genes are TRBV6-1 and TRBJ2-3; 10 bases are a match to TRBD1. Trimming removed 4 bases from V and 4 bases from J; junction bases left unmatched: 8. Germline assignment: CDR1 MNHNS and CDR2 SASEGT. The CDR3 is 16 residues long. The CDR3 bases are TGTGCCAGCAGTGGCTCGGGACAGGGGACCCCAGATACGCAGTATTTT. The encoded protein is CASSGSGQGTPDTQYF.

This chain links TRBV19 with TRBJ1-1; 9 positions agree with TRBD1. The V and J ends lost 5 bases and 4 bases, in that order; junction bases with no gene match: 17. CDR1 and CDR2 from the germline V gene are LNHDA and SQIVND (reference sequence). This CDR3 is 18 amino acids long. The CDR3 region has the DNA TGTGCCAGTAGTGCCCTTTATAGCGGACAGGGGCGACTCACTGAAGCTTTCTTT. Its translation is CASSALYSGQGRLTEAFF.